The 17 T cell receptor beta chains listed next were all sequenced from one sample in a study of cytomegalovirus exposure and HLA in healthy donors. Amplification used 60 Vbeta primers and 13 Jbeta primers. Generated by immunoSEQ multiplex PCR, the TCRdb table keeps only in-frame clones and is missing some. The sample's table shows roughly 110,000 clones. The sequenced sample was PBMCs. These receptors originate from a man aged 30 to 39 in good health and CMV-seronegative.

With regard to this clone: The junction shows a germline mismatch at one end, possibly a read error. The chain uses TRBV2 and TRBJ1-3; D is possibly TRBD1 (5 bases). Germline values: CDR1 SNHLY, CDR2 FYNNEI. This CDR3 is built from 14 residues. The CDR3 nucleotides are TGTGCCAGCAGCGAAGGGGTGACGCCTCGGGGCATATATTTT. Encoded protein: CASSEGVTPRGIYF.

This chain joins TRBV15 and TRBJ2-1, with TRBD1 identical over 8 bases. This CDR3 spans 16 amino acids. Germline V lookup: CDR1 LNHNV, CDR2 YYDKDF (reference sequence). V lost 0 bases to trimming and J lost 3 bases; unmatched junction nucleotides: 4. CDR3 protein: CATSRDRQGNYNEQFF. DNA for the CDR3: TGTGCCACCAGCAGAGATAGACAGGGGAACTACAATGAGCAGTTCTTC.

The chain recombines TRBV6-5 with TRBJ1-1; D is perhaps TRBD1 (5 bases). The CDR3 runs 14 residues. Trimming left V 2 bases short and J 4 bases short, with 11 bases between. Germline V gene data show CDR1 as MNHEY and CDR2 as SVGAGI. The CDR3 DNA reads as TGTGCCAGCAGTTACAGGGGTATGGCCACTGAAGCTTTCTTT. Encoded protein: CASSYRGMATEAFF.

CDR3 sequence: CASSIGQGKSGNTIYF. For the CDR3, the DNA is TGTGCCAGTAGTATCGGCCAGGGGAAGAGTGGAAACACCATATATTTT. The rearrangement links TRBV19 to TRBJ1-3, with a possible D match to TRBD1 (6 bases). Deletions cut 3 bases from V and 3 bases from J, with 15 bases between. Germline V gene data show CDR1 as LNHDA and CDR2 as SQIVND (reference sequence). The CDR3 has 16 residues.

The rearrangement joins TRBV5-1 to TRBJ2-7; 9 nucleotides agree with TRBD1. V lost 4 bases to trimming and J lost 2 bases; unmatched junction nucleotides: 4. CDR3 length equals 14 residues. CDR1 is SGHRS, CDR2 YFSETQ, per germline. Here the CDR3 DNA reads TGCGCCAGCAGCACGGGACAGGGTCCCTACGAGCAGTACTTC. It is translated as CASSTGQGPYEQYF. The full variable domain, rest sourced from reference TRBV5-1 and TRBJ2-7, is KAGVTQTPRYLIKTRGQQVTLSCSPISGHRSVSWYQQTPGQGLQFLFEYFSETQRNKGNFPGRFSGRQFSNSRSEMNVSTLELGDSALYLCASSTGQGPYEQYFGPGTRLTVT.

The CDR3 nucleotides read TGCGCCAGCAGCCATCCCATACAGGGATCCTATGGCTACACCTTC. Encoded protein: CASSHPIQGSYGYTF. J is TRBJ1-2 and V is TRBV4-1, with TRBD1 as a possible D gene (6 bases). V was trimmed by 3 bases and J by 4 bases, leaving 15 bases between them. The CDR3 is 15 amino acids. CDR1 and CDR2 from the germline V gene are MGHRA and YSYEKL.

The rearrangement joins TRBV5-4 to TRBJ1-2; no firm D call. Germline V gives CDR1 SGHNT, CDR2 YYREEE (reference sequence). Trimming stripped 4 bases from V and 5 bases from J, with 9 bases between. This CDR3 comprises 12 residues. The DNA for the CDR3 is TGTGCCAGCAGCCCGGACTCGTATGGCTACACCTTC. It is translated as CASSPDSYGYTF. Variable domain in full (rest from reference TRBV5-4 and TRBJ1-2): ETGVTQSPTHLIKTRGQQVTLRCSSQSGHNTVSWYQQALGQGPQFIFQYYREEENGRGNFPPRFSGLQFPNYSSELNVNALELDDSALYLCASSPDSYGYTFGSGTRLTVV.

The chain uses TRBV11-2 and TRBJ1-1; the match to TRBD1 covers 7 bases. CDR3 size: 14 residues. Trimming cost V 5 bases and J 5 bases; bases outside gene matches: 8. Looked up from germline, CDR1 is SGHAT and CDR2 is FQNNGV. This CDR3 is CASSPIQGWTEAFF. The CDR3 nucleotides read TGTGCCAGCAGCCCGATACAGGGGTGGACTGAAGCTTTCTTT.

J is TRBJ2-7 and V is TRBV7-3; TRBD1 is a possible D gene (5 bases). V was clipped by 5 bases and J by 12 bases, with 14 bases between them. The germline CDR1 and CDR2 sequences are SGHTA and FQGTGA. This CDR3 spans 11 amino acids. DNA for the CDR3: TGTGCCAGCAGCCCCCGGGCTACAGGGTACTTC. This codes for CASSPRATGYF. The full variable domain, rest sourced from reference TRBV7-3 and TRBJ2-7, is GAGVSQTPSNKVTEKGKYVELRCDPISGHTALYWYRQSLGQGPEFLIYFQGTGAADDSGLPNDRFFAVRPEGSVSTLKIQRTERGDSAVYLCASSPRATGYFGPGTRLTVT.

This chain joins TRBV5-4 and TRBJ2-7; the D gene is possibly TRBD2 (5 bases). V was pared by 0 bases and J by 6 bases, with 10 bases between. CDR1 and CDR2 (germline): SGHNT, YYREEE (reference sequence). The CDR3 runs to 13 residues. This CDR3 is CASSLAAGTEQYF. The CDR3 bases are TGTGCCAGCAGCTTGGCCGCGGGTACCGAGCAGTACTTC.

CDR3 nucleotides: TGTGCCAGCTCACCGACGGGTCCTAACTATGGCTACACCTTC. Translating it yields CASSPTGPNYGYTF. The chain uses TRBV18 and TRBJ1-2; no reliable D call. The ends were cut back, 3 bases at V and 0 bases at J, with 8 bases in the middle. Germline V lookup: CDR1 KGHSH, CDR2 LQKENI. The CDR3 sequence is 14 residues long. Full variable domain (remainder filled in from reference TRBV18 and TRBJ1-2): NAGVMQNPRHLVRRRGQEARLRCSPMKGHSHVYWYRQLPEEGLKFMVYLQKENIIDESGMPKERFSAEFPKEGPSILRIQQVVRGDSAAYFCASSPTGPNYGYTFGSGTRLTVV.

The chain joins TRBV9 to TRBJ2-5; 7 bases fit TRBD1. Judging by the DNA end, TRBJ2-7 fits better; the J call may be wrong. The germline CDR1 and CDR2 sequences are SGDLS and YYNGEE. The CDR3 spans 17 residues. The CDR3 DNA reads TGTGCCAGCCGGAACGGGGCAGGGGGAGATTTTACCTACGAGCAGTACTTC. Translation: CASRNGAGGDFTYEQYF.

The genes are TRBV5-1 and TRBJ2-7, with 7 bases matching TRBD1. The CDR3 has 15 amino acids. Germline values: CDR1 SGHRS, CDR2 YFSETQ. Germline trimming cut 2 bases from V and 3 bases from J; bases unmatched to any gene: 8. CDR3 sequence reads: CASSFLGGAVYEQYF. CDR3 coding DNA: TGCGCCAGCAGCTTTCTAGGGGGCGCAGTCTACGAGCAGTACTTC. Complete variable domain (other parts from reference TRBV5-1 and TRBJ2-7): KAGVTQTPRYLIKTRGQQVTLSCSPISGHRSVSWYQQTPGQGLQFLFEYFSETQRNKGNFPGRFSGRQFSNSRSEMNVSTLELGDSALYLCASSFLGGAVYEQYFGPGTRLTVT.

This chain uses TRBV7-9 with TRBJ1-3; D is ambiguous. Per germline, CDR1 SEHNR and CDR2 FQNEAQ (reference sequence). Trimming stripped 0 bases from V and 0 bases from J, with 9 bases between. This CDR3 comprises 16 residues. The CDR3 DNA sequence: TGTGCCAGCAGCTTAGCCAGAAGTCTCTCTGGAAACACCATATATTTT. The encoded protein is CASSLARSLSGNTIYF.

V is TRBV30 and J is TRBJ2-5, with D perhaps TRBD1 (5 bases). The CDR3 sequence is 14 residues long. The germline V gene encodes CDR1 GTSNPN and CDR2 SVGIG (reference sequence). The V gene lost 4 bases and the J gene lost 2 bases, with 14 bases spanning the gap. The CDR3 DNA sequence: TGTGCCTGGAACCAAAGGGGCATTCAAGAGACCCAGTACTTC. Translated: CAWNQRGIQETQYF.

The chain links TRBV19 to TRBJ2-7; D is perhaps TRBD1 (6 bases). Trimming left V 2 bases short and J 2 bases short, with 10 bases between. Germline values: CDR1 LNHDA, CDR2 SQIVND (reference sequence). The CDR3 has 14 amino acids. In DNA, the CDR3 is TGTGCCAGTAGTATACGACAGGAAGCCTACGAGCAGTACTTC. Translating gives CASSIRQEAYEQYF.

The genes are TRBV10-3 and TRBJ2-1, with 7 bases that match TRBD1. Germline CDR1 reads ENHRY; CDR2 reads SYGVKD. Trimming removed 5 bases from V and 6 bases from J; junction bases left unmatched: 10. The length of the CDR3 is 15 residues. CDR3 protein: CAISMGQPPGNEQFF. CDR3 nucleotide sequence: TGTGCCATCAGTATGGGACAGCCGCCTGGCAATGAGCAGTTCTTC.